One sample yielded the 11 T cell receptor beta chains listed below, sequenced in a study of cytomegalovirus exposure and HLA in healthy donors. PCR amplification relied on 60 Vbeta primers (plus 13 Jbeta primers). Sequencing used immunoSEQ multiplex PCR; TCRdb keeps in-frame clones, though not all of them. The repertoire has fewer than 250,000 clones, around 75% of them found once; the top ten carry around 3.3%. Sequenced input: PBMCs. These receptors were collected from a woman in her twenties or thirties in good health and CMV-seropositive.

V usage is TRBV11-2 and J usage is TRBJ2-5; TRBD2 agrees at 10 bases. The closer fit of TRBJ2-7 to the DNA end suggests the J call may be wrong. Germline V gene sequence: CDR1 SGHAT, CDR2 FQNNGV. The CDR3 runs 17 residues. The DNA of the CDR3 is TGTGCCAGCAGCTTAGGAGATAGCGGGAGGCACACCTACGAGCAGTACTTC. The encoded protein is CASSLGDSGRHTYEQYF.

This chain joins TRBV13 and TRBJ2-1, with 7 bases lining up with TRBD1. Germline-derived CDR1 and CDR2 are PRHDT and FYEKMQ (reference sequence). V dropped 1 base and J dropped 9; count of bases not matched to a gene: 18. CDR3 size: 18 residues. The CDR3, as DNA: TGTGCCAGCAGCTTAGTTTCATTTAGGCAGGACAGGTTCAGTGAGCAGTTCTTC. It encodes CASSLVSFRQDRFSEQFF.

This chain connects TRBV5-6 to TRBJ2-7, with 8 bases identical to TRBD1. The CDR3 loop spans 16 amino acids. The germline V gene has CDR1 SGHDT and CDR2 YYEEEE. V shed 4 bases and J 0 bases; nucleotides not matched to a gene: 9. The CDR3 sequence: CASSPKPTGASYEQYF. As DNA, the CDR3 is TGTGCCAGCAGCCCAAAGCCGACAGGGGCCTCCTACGAGCAGTACTTC.

About this clone itself: Because the CDR3's place on the DNA is in doubt, the DNA is left out and the CDR3 is given as listed by TCRdb. The chain links TRBV5-5 to TRBJ2-7; the D call in the table, TRBD1, was not verified against the DNA. Per the germline V gene, CDR1 is SGHKS and CDR2 is YYEKEE (reference sequence). The CDR3 region is 16 residues in length, termini included. CDR3 sequence reads: CASSQFVGQGAYEQYF.

The chain has TRBV4-2 and TRBJ2-1, with 9 nucleotides matching TRBD2. Germline lookup yields CDR1 LGHNA and CDR2 YNFKEQ. The CDR3 totals 17 residues. V was pared by 1 base and J by 8 bases, with 12 bases of the junction left unmatched. The CDR3 DNA follows: TGTGCCAGCAGCCAAGGGGGTAGCGGGGGATCAGGGGATGAGCAGTTCTTC. Translation: CASSQGGSGGSGDEQFF.

The chain is built from TRBV25-1 and TRBJ1-1, with 8 bases identical to TRBD1. V gave up 4 bases and J gave up 5 bases; unmatched junction bases: 9. CDR1 is MGHDK, CDR2 SYGVNS, per germline. The CDR3 covers 15 residues. CDR3 nucleotides: TGTGCCAGCAGTGTTGGACAGGGTCTGAGGACTGAAGCTTTCTTT. Amino acids: CASSVGQGLRTEAFF. The full variable domain, with the rest looked up from reference TRBV25-1 and TRBJ1-1, is EADIYQTPRYLVIGTGKKITLECSQTMGHDKMYWYQQDPGMELHLIHYSYGVNSTEKGDLSSESTVSRIRTEHFPLTLESARPSHTSQYLCASSVGQGLRTEAFFGQGTRLTVV.

The V gene is TRBV5-4, the J gene TRBJ2-1; 11 bases line up with TRBD2. J lost 10 bases, V lost 4 bases, and 13 bases had no gene match. Germline CDR1 reads SGHNT; CDR2 reads YYREEE (reference sequence). CDR3 length: 16 residues. The CDR3 sequence is CASSNLPGTSGKEQFF. CDR3 coding DNA: TGTGCCAGCAGCAACCTCCCCGGGACTAGCGGAAAAGAGCAGTTCTTC. The entire variable domain, with the rest obtained from reference TRBV5-4 and TRBJ2-1, is as follows: ETGVTQSPTHLIKTRGQQVTLRCSSQSGHNTVSWYQQALGQGPQFIFQYYREEENGRGNFPPRFSGLQFPNYSSELNVNALELDDSALYLCASSNLPGTSGKEQFFGPGTRLTVL.

The CDR3 here is CASSSYSGSNTEAFF. The CDR3, as DNA: TGTGCCAGTAGTTCCTATAGTGGGAGTAACACTGAAGCTTTCTTT. The V and J genes are TRBV19 and TRBJ1-1; no clear D gene. Germline-derived CDR1 and CDR2 are LNHDA and SQIVND (reference sequence). This CDR3 is 15 amino acids long. Trimming took off 5 bases at V and 2 bases at J, with 15 bases between the two ends.

The chain joins TRBV6-1 to TRBJ1-2, with 7 positions matching TRBD1. J gave up 5 bases and V 6 bases, and 9 bases lay outside the gene matches. The germline V gene has CDR1 MNHNS and CDR2 SASEGT. This CDR3 comprises 14 residues. This CDR3 is CASSVGTAPYGYTF. The DNA for the CDR3 is TGTGCCAGCAGCGTAGGGACAGCCCCGTATGGCTACACCTTC.

A few counts support this clone. The chain couples TRBV27 to TRBJ1-1, with D uncertain. Trimming left V 6 bases short and J 0 bases short, with 14 bases between. CDR3 size: 15 residues. The germline V gene has CDR1 MNHEY and CDR2 SMNVEV (reference sequence). CDR3 amino acids: CASREGGAMNTEAFF. The CDR3 nucleotides read TGTGCCAGCAGGGAAGGTGGAGCCATGAACACTGAAGCTTTCTTT.

The chain combines TRBV29-1 with TRBJ2-2, with a tentative D call TRBD2 (6 bases). The CDR3 covers 12 residues. Trimming removed 7 bases from V and 1 base from J, with 7 bases in between. The germline CDR1 and CDR2 sequences are SQVTM and ANQGSEA. The chain's CDR3 is CSGGENTGELFF. CDR3 sequence (DNA): TGCAGCGGGGGGGAGAACACCGGGGAGCTGTTTTTT.